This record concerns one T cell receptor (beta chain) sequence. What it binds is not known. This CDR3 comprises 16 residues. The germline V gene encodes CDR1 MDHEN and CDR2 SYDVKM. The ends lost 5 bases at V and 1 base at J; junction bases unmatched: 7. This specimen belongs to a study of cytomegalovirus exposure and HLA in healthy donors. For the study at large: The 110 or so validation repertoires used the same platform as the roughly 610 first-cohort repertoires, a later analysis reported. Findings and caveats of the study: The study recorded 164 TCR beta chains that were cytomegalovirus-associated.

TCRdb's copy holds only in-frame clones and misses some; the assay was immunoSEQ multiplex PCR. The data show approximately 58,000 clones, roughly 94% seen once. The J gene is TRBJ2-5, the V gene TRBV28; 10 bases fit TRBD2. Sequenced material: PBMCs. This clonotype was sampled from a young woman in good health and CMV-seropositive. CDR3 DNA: TGTGCCAGCAGTACCGGGACTAGCGCGTCCCAAGAGACCCAGTACTTC. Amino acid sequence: CASSTGTSASQETQYF.